These 32 T cell receptor beta chains came from one sample sequenced in a study of cytomegalovirus exposure and HLA in healthy donors. With 60 Vbeta and 13 Jbeta primers, the PCR was carried out. Sequenced by immunoSEQ multiplex PCR; TCRdb stores in-frame clones only, minus some. The sample includes approximately 120,000 clones, roughly 80% of them seen just once. The material sequenced was PBMCs. These receptors came from a man aged 50 or older in good health and CMV-seronegative.

The chain carries TRBV2 and TRBJ2-2, with 10 positions matching TRBD2. Germline-derived CDR1 and CDR2 are SNHLY and FYNNEI. The length of the CDR3 is 15 residues. With 7 bases clipped from V and 4 bases from J, the junction kept 6 bases outside the gene matches. CDR3: CASNPTSGPTGELFF. In DNA, the CDR3 is TGTGCCAGCAACCCGACTAGCGGGCCCACCGGGGAGCTGTTTTTT.

V is TRBV30 and J is TRBJ2-1; 7 nucleotides line up with TRBD1. Germline CDR1 reads GTSNPN; CDR2 reads SVGIG (reference sequence). CDR3 length: 15 amino acids. V lost 2 bases and J lost 1; bases outside the gene matches: 5. The CDR3 here is CAWSLGRGSYNEQFF. DNA of the CDR3: TGTGCCTGGAGTCTAGGCAGGGGGTCCTACAATGAGCAGTTCTTC.

This clone was observed a single time. Other DNA sequences in the sample encode the same CDR3. The rearrangement uses TRBV5-1 and TRBJ1-2; 10 positions agree with TRBD1. Germline V gives CDR1 SGHRS, CDR2 YFSETQ. Trimming removed 0 bases from V and 8 bases from J; junction bases left unmatched: 7. The CDR3 is made up of 15 amino acids. The CDR3 nucleotides are TGCGCCAGCAGCTTGGAGGGGACAGGGGAATACGGCTACACCTTC. Translation gives CASSLEGTGEYGYTF.

This clone was picked up a small number of times. The chain employs TRBV2 and TRBJ2-7, with D possibly TRBD1 on 5 matching bases. CDR1 and CDR2 from the germline V gene are SNHLY and FYNNEI. The CDR3 length is 11 residues. With 5 bases removed from V and 4 bases from J, the gap between germline ends came to 6 bases. This CDR3 reads CASSQGYEQYF. The CDR3 DNA sequence: TGTGCCAGCAGTCAGGGTTACGAGCAGTACTTC.

V is TRBV4-2 and J is TRBJ2-1, with a weak D call TRBD2 (6 bases). CDR1 and CDR2 from the germline V gene are LGHNA and YNFKEQ. Trimming took 2 bases from V and 1 from J, leaving 15 bases between them. The CDR3 runs 17 residues. The CDR3: CASSQTLAENSYNEQFF. The CDR3 DNA is TGTGCCAGCAGCCAAACCTTAGCGGAAAATTCCTACAATGAGCAGTTCTTC.

J is TRBJ2-3 and V is TRBV14; TRBD1 agrees at 7 bases. The germline V gene has CDR1 SGHDN and CDR2 FVKESK. V lost 4 bases to trimming and J lost 2 bases; unmatched junction nucleotides: 15. The CDR3 is 18 residues long. The CDR3 DNA is TGTGCCAGCAGCCCGTATACCGGGACAGAGACCCTCACAGATACGCAGTATTTT. Its protein is CASSPYTGTETLTDTQYF.

This chain connects TRBV6-5 to TRBJ2-3, with D possibly TRBD2 on 5 matching bases. There are 14 residues in the CDR3. V lost 0 bases and J lost 4, with 8 bases in between. Per germline, CDR1 MNHEY and CDR2 SVGAGI. CDR3 DNA sequence: TGTGCCAGCAGTTACTCGAGGGATCCAGATACGCAGTATTTT. The encoded protein is CASSYSRDPDTQYF.

The chain employs TRBV19 and TRBJ1-2, with 7 bases matching TRBD1. The length of the CDR3 is 14 residues. Germline V gene data show CDR1 as LNHDA and CDR2 as SQIVND (reference sequence). V trimming: 8 bases; J trimming: 4 bases; junction bases outside the gene matches: 10. CDR3 nucleotides: TGTGCCAGTGGCCGGGACAGATACTTCTATGGCTACACCTTC. Protein product: CASGRDRYFYGYTF. The full variable domain, rest sourced from reference TRBV19 and TRBJ1-2, is DGGITQSPKYLFRKEGQNVTLSCEQNLNHDAMYWYRQDPGQGLRLIYYSQIVNDFQKGDIAEGYSVSREKKESFPLTVTSAQKNPTAFYLCASGRDRYFYGYTFGSGTRLTVV.

The CDR3 protein is CASSFGQGPKNIQYF. Here the CDR3 DNA reads TGTGCCAGCAGCTTTGGACAGGGGCCCAAAAACATTCAGTACTTC. The rearrangement links TRBV7-2 to TRBJ2-4, with 9 bases fitting TRBD1. The junction had 2 bases not matched to a gene; V was cut back by 3 bases and J by 2 bases. This CDR3 is 15 amino acids long. Looked up from germline, CDR1 is SGHTA and CDR2 is FQGNSA.

The genes are TRBV28 and TRBJ1-1; possible D gene TRBD1, 6 bases. This CDR3 contains 14 residues. Germline CDR1 reads MDHEN; CDR2 reads SYDVKM. Trimming removed 4 bases at V and 1 base at J, with 10 bases between. CDR3 bases: TGTGCCAGCAGTTCAGGACAGAGGAACACTGAAGCTTTCTTT. Its translation is CASSSGQRNTEAFF. The variable domain in full, completed from reference TRBV28 and TRBJ1-1, reads DVKVTQSSRYLVKRTGEKVFLECVQDMDHENMFWYRQDPGLGLRLIYFSYDVKMKEKGDIPEGYSVSREKKERFSLILESASTNQTSMYLCASSSGQRNTEAFFGQGTRLTVV.

The V gene is TRBV7-9, the J gene TRBJ2-7; D remains ambiguous. The germline gives CDR1 SEHNR, CDR2 FQNEAQ (reference sequence). Trimming stripped 3 bases from V and 3 bases from J, with 12 bases between. The CDR3 is made up of 14 amino acids. The CDR3 loop is CASSFVGRRYEQYF. The CDR3 DNA follows: TGTGCCAGCAGCTTTGTCGGTCGCCGCTACGAGCAGTACTTC. Based on the CDR3 plus reference TRBV7-9 and TRBJ2-7, the full variable domain is DTGVSQNPRHKITKRGQNVTFRCDPISEHNRLYWYRQTLGQGPEFLTYFQNEAQLEKSRLLSDRFSAERPKGSFSTLEIQRTEQGDSAMYLCASSFVGRRYEQYFGPGTRLTVT.

The V gene is TRBV28, the J gene TRBJ2-1; TRBD2 matches at 7 bases. J lost 6 bases, V lost 2 bases, and 4 bases had no gene match. CDR3 length equals 14 residues. The germline gives CDR1 MDHEN, CDR2 SYDVKM. The CDR3 sequence: CASSLAGDVNEQFF. The CDR3, as DNA: TGTGCCAGCAGTTTAGCGGGAGATGTCAATGAGCAGTTCTTC.

This clone was recorded only once. V usage is TRBV2 and J usage is TRBJ1-4, with D possibly being TRBD1 (5 bases). V was shortened by 1 base and J by 5 bases, with 11 bases between the two germline ends. Germline loops: CDR1 SNHLY, CDR2 FYNNEI. The CDR3 is 15 residues long. CDR3 coding DNA: TGTGCCAGCAGTGAAGAGGGGCTAAGGAATGAAAAACTGTTTTTT. It is translated as CASSEEGLRNEKLFF.

The sample holds a few counts of this clone. V usage is TRBV4-3 and J usage is TRBJ1-2, with D perhaps TRBD1 (5 bases). The V gene's germline CDR1 is LGHNA and CDR2 YSLEER. Deletions cut 0 bases from V and 6 bases from J, with 17 bases between. This CDR3 spans 16 amino acids. This CDR3 is CASSQDGRGPQHGYTF. In nucleotides, the CDR3 is TGCGCCAGCAGCCAAGATGGGAGGGGACCCCAGCATGGCTACACCTTC.

J is TRBJ2-3 and V is TRBV10-3, with TRBD2 matching over 13 bases. This CDR3 is 16 amino acids long. Germline CDR1 and CDR2: ENHRY and SYGVKD. J lost 1 base, V lost 5 bases, and 3 bases had no gene match. CDR3: CAISRLAGGGTDTQYF. CDR3 sequence (DNA): TGTGCCATCAGTCGACTAGCGGGAGGAGGCACAGATACGCAGTATTTT.

This sequence joins TRBV7-9 and TRBJ2-2; 12 nucleotides agree with TRBD2. The CDR3 totals 16 residues. Germline V CDR1 and CDR2: SEHNR, FQNEAQ (reference sequence). V shed 5 bases, J shed 0 bases, and the junction held 1 base outside the gene matches. The CDR3 region has the DNA TGTGCCAGCAGCCGACTAGCGGGAGCGAACACCGGGGAGCTGTTTTTT. It translates to CASSRLAGANTGELFF. Combining the CDR3 with reference TRBV7-9 and TRBJ2-2 gives the whole variable domain DTGVSQNPRHKITKRGQNVTFRCDPISEHNRLYWYRQTLGQGPEFLTYFQNEAQLEKSRLLSDRFSAERPKGSFSTLEIQRTEQGDSAMYLCASSRLAGANTGELFFGEGSRLTVL.

V usage is TRBV19 and J usage is TRBJ2-6, with TRBD1 matching over 11 bases. Trimming took 6 bases from V and 1 from J; bases not matched to a gene: 8. The CDR3 length is 18 residues. The germline gives CDR1 LNHDA, CDR2 SQIVND (reference sequence). CDR3 residues: CASSRRDRGSSGANVLTF. CDR3 bases: TGTGCCAGTAGCCGTCGGGACAGGGGGTCGTCTGGGGCCAACGTCCTGACTTTC.

V gene TRBV7-8 combines with J gene TRBJ2-1; TRBD1 agrees at 7 bases. Germline CDR1 is SGHVS and CDR2 is FQNEAQ. CDR3 size: 16 residues. The trim removed 7 bases at V and 10 bases at J, leaving 19 bases unmatched. CDR3 amino acids: CASIPGRDSLTGEQFF. The CDR3 nucleotides are TGTGCCAGCATCCCCGGACGGGACAGCTTGACAGGGGAGCAGTTCTTC.

This chain uses TRBV25-1 with TRBJ1-1; D is unresolved. V lost 8 bases, J lost 0 bases, and 10 bases lay in between. CDR3 length: 13 amino acids. In germline, CDR1 is MGHDK, CDR2 SYGVNS. CDR3 region: CASARGMNTEAFF. The CDR3 DNA follows: TGTGCCAGCGCCCGGGGAATGAACACTGAAGCTTTCTTT.

This chain connects TRBV25-1 to TRBJ1-1; the D gene is possibly TRBD1 (5 bases). Per germline, CDR1 MGHDK and CDR2 SYGVNS. The CDR3 sequence is 18 residues long. The V end was cut by 0 bases, the J end by 1 base, with 18 bases between. Here the CDR3 reads CASSEYGAGLLGNTEAFF. The CDR3 bases are TGTGCCAGCAGTGAATATGGGGCAGGGTTACTTGGGAACACTGAAGCTTTCTTT.

The genes are TRBV18 and TRBJ2-7, with TRBD1 matching over 8 bases. V dropped 3 bases and J dropped 3; count of bases not matched to a gene: 4. CDR1 and CDR2 (germline): KGHSH, LQKENI. This CDR3 is built from 14 residues. The DNA for the CDR3 is TGTGCCAGCTCACCCTCAGGGGGCGTCTACGAGCAGTACTTC. This translates into CASSPSGGVYEQYF.

This sequence joins TRBV6-1 and TRBJ1-2; 9 nucleotides align to TRBD1. Germline lookup yields CDR1 MNHNS and CDR2 SASEGT. The CDR3 has 12 residues. The V segment lost 7 bases and the J segment 7 bases; nucleotides outside the gene matches: 4. In nucleotides, the CDR3 is TGTGCCAGCACTCCGGGACAGGGTGGCTACACCTTC. It translates to CASTPGQGGYTF.

V and J are TRBV6-5 and TRBJ2-3, with D perhaps matching TRBD2 (5 bases). Trimming cost V 6 bases and J 3 bases, with 16 bases left between them. The germline gives CDR1 MNHEY, CDR2 SVGAGI. The CDR3 is 15 residues long. The CDR3 DNA reads TGTGCCAGCAGCCCCTTAGCCAGAGGGACAGATACGCAGTATTTT. Its protein product is CASSPLARGTDTQYF.

This chain joins TRBV28 and TRBJ1-2; the D gene is possibly TRBD1 (6 bases). The CDR3 is 17 residues long. The germline V gene encodes CDR1 MDHEN and CDR2 SYDVKM. V lost 9 bases and J 0 bases, leaving 23 bases between the germline ends. The CDR3 loop is CASLSFGGALANYGYTF. The CDR3 DNA reads TGTGCCAGTTTGTCTTTTGGGGGGGCGCTGGCTAACTATGGCTACACCTTC.

In DNA form, the CDR3 reads TGTGCCAGCAGCCCCTATAGTTTTCGGGACTCTTCCTACAATGAGCAGTTCTTC. This encodes CASSPYSFRDSSYNEQFF. The J gene is TRBJ2-1, the V gene TRBV27; TRBD2 is a possible D gene (6 bases). The CDR3 runs to 18 residues. Germline loops: CDR1 MNHEY, CDR2 SMNVEV (reference sequence). The V and J ends lost 6 bases and 1 base respectively, with 22 bases between them.

The V and J genes are TRBV30 and TRBJ1-4; D gene uncertain. CDR1 is GTSNPN, CDR2 SVGIG, per germline (reference sequence). The CDR3 spans 20 residues. Trimming took off 3 bases at V and 3 bases at J, with 29 bases between the two ends. The CDR3 nucleotides are TGTGCCTGGAGCGAATTCTCATACCATCCAGACGTTGGGCCTAATGAAAAACTGTTTTTT. Its translation: CAWSEFSYHPDVGPNEKLFF.

The table lists this clone with a count of one. This sample also contains other DNA sequences that code for the same CDR3. The rearrangement uses TRBV5-1 and TRBJ2-5, with 10 positions matching TRBD2. The germline V gene encodes CDR1 SGHRS and CDR2 YFSETQ. CDR3 size: 14 residues. Trimming took 2 bases from V and 2 from J; bases not matched to a gene: 0. CDR3 bases: TGCGCCAGCAGCTTAGCGGGAGGGCAAGAGACCCAGTACTTC. Protein product: CASSLAGGQETQYF.

This chain connects TRBV28 to TRBJ2-7; 9 nucleotides agree with TRBD2. V shed 6 bases, J shed 4 bases, and the junction held 13 bases outside the gene matches. The CDR3 covers 16 residues. CDR1 and CDR2 (germline): MDHEN, SYDVKM. The CDR3 here is CASRSFSGSRSYEQYF. The CDR3 DNA reads TGTGCCAGCAGATCCTTTAGCGGGAGCCGATCGTACGAGCAGTACTTC.

This clone was seen only a few times. This chain joins TRBV30 and TRBJ2-6; D gene unclear. V shed 3 bases and J shed 4 bases, with 7 bases lying between them. Per the germline V gene, CDR1 is GTSNPN and CDR2 is SVGIG (reference sequence). CDR3 length: 13 amino acids. Here the CDR3 reads CAWRGIGANVLTF. The CDR3 bases are TGTGCCTGGAGGGGCATCGGGGCCAACGTCCTGACTTTC.

The genes are TRBV7-2 and TRBJ1-5; D possibly corresponds to TRBD1 (6 bases). Germline CDR1 reads SGHTA; CDR2 reads FQGNSA. The CDR3 has 15 residues. V was trimmed by 2 bases and J by 5 bases, leaving 13 bases between them. The CDR3 DNA is TGTGCCAGCAGCTTATTCGCAGGGGTTGATCAGCCCCAGCATTTT. It is translated as CASSLFAGVDQPQHF.

The chain joins TRBV7-2 to TRBJ2-1; 13 bases fit TRBD2. The J segment lost 9 bases and the V segment lost 1 base, leaving 0 bases of the junction unmatched. The CDR3 loop spans 14 amino acids. CDR1 and CDR2 (germline): SGHTA, FQGNSA. CDR3 amino acids: CASSLGLAGGEQFF. The CDR3 DNA is TGTGCCAGCAGCTTAGGACTAGCGGGAGGTGAGCAGTTCTTC. The complete variable domain, with remaining parts taken from reference TRBV7-2 and TRBJ2-1, reads GAGVSQSPSNKVTEKGKDVELRCDPISGHTALYWYRQSLGQGLEFLIYFQGNSAPDKSGLPSDRFSAERTGGSVSTLTIQRTQQEDSAVYLCASSLGLAGGEQFFGPGTRLTVL.

This clone occurred once. The J gene is TRBJ2-7, the V gene TRBV2; D is ambiguous. CDR1 is SNHLY and CDR2 is FYNNEI in the germline V gene. This CDR3 is 13 amino acids long. V was shortened by 4 bases and J by 3 bases, with 10 bases between the two germline ends. In DNA, the CDR3 is TGTGCCAGCAGTGGCGCAGGAATCTACGAGCAGTACTTC. This sequence encodes CASSGAGIYEQYF. Full variable domain (rest looked up from reference TRBV2 and TRBJ2-7): EPEVTQTPSHQVTQMGQEVILRCVPISNHLYFYWYRQILGQKVEFLVSFYNNEISEKSEIFDDQFSVERPDGSNFTLKIRSTKLEDSAMYFCASSGAGIYEQYFGPGTRLTVT.